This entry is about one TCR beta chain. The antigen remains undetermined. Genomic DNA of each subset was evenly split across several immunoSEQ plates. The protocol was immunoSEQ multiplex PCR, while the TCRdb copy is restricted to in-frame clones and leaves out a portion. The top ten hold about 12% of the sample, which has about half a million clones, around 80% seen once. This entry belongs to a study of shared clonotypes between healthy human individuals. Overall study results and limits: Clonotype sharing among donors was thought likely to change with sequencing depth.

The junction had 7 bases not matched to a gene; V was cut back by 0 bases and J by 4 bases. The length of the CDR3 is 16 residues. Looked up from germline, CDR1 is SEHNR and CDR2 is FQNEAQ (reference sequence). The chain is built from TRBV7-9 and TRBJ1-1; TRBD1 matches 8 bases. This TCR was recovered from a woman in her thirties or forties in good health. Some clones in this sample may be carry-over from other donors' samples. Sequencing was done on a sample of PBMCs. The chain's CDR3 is CASSLAGTGGVTEAFF. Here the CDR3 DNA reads TGTGCCAGCAGCTTAGCGGGGACAGGCGGGGTCACTGAAGCTTTCTTT. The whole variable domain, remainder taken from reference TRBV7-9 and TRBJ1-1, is DTGVSQNPRHKITKRGQNVTFRCDPISEHNRLYWYRQTLGQGPEFLTYFQNEAQLEKSRLLSDRFSAERPKGSFSTLEIQRTEQGDSAMYLCASSLAGTGGVTEAFFGQGTRLTVV.